This T cell receptor (beta chain) was sequenced for a study of T cell repertoires in cytomegalovirus infection. Whole-study context: Researchers turned to recently identified HLA-C-restricted CMV epitopes as well as well-studied HLA-B-restricted ones. It can be stated that public TCR beta signatures indicated CMV infection as well as a matching HLA type.

TCRdb itself ran the reads through MiXCR, one entry per CDR3 protein. The repertoire holds 650,000 to 900,000 distinct CDR3 sequences, with around a third as singletons. This clonotype was picked up a small number of times. Its antigen is currently unknown. Broader study findings: CMV-specific TCR beta clonotypes restricted by HLA-C dominated the ex vivo response.

This CDR3 comprises 15 residues. The germline V gene has CDR1 LNHDA and CDR2 SQIVND (reference sequence). V dropped 3 bases and J dropped 4; count of bases not matched to a gene: 6. The clonotype comes from a human donor in good health (CMV status not recorded). Some clones in this sample may be carry-over from other donors' samples. V usage is TRBV19 and J usage is TRBJ2-1; 7 bases line up with TRBD2. The sample in question was cultured CD8+ T cells from PBMCs, obtained from culture after CMV antigen stimulation. Here the CDR3 DNA reads TGTGCCAGTAGTATCGGAGCGGGGAGTTACAATGAGCAGTTCTTC. Protein product: CASSIGAGSYNEQFF.